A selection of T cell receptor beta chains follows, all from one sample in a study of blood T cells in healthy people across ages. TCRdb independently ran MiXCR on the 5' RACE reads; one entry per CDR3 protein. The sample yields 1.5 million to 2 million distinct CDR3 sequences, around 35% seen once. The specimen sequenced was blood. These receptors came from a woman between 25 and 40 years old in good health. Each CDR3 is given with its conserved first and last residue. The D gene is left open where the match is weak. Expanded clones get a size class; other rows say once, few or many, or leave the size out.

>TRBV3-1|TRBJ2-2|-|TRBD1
CASSQKTGANTGELFF
TGTGCCAGCAGCCAAAAGACAGGGGCTAACACCGGGGAGCTGTTTTTT
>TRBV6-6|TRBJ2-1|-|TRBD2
CASSYPKAGIYNEQFF
TGTGCCAGCAGTTACCCCAAAGCGGGAATCTACAATGAGCAGTTCTTC
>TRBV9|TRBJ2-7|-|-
CASSVDGQITYEQYF
TGTGCCAGCAGCGTAGATGGACAGATCACCTACGAGCAGTACTTC
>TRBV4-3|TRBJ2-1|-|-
CASRQGRSYNEQFF
TGCGCCAGCAGGCAGGGACGGAGCTACAATGAGCAGTTCTTC
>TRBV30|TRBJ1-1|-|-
CAWSVDSRAFF
TGTGCCTGGAGTGTAGACAGCCGAGCTTTCTTT
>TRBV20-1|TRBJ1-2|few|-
CSARDPRGRVDGYTF
TGCAGTGCTAGAGACCCCAGGGGCCGGGTTGATGGCTACACCTTC
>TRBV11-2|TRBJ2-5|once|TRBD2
CANSLDASGRGETQYF
TGTGCCAACAGCTTAGATGCTAGCGGGAGAGGAGAGACCCAGTACTTC
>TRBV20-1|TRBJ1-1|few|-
CSARLPGNTEAFF
TGCAGTGCTAGACTCCCAGGGAACACTGAAGCTTTCTTT
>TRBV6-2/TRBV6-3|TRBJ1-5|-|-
CASSDPRGTQHF
TGTGCCAGCAGTGACCCAAGGGGAACCCAGCATTTT
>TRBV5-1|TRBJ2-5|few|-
CASSLDSRRETQYF
TGCGCCAGCAGCTTGGATTCGCGACGGGAGACCCAGTACTTC
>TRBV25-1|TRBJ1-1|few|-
CASSDPGGGVTEAFF
TGTGCCAGCAGTGACCCGGGTGGCGGGGTCACTGAAGCTTTCTTT
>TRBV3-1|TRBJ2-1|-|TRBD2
CASSHGGGRGAFGEQFF
TGTGCCAGCAGCCATGGAGGAGGGCGGGGGGCCTTCGGTGAGCAGTTCTTC
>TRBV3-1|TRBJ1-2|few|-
CASSHQSGYGYTF
TGTGCCAGCAGCCACCAGTCCGGCTATGGCTACACCTTC
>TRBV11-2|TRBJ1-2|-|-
CTSSSYPRDDWDYGYTF
TGTACCAGCAGCTCCTACCCTCGGGACGATTGGGACTATGGCTACACCTTC
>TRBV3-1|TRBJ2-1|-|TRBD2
CASSARTSRNEQFF
TGTGCCAGCAGCGCCCGGACTAGTAGGAATGAGCAGTTCTTC
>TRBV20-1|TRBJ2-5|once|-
CSARSPGSYNEQYF
TGCAGTGCTAGAAGCCCCGGCTCCTACAATGAGCAGTACTTC
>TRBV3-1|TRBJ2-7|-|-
CASSQDRSSPYEQYF
TGTGCCAGCAGCCAAGATCGCAGCTCCCCCTACGAGCAGTACTTC
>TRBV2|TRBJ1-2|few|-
CASSEYGEYGYTF
TGTGCCAGCAGTGAATACGGGGAGTATGGCTACACCTTC
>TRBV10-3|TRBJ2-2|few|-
CAIWDPTNTGELFF
TGTGCCATCTGGGACCCAACGAACACCGGGGAGCTGTTTTTT
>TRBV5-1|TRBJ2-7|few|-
CASSVAGNLYEQYF
TGCGCCAGCAGCGTAGCAGGGAACCTCTACGAGCAGTACTTC
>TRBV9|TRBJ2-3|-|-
CASSAFTRIGDTQYF
TGTGCCAGCAGCGCTTTTACTAGGATTGGAGATACGCAGTATTTT
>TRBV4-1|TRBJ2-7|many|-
CASSQEYRAEMPYEQYF
TGCGCCAGCAGCCAAGAATATCGGGCAGAGATGCCCTACGAGCAGTACTTC
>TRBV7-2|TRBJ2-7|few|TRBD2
CASSFRLAGDEQYF
TGTGCCAGCAGCTTTAGACTAGCGGGTGACGAGCAGTACTTC
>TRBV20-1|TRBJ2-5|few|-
CSASHTRETQYF
TGCAGTGCTAGCCATACCCGGGAGACCCAGTACTTC
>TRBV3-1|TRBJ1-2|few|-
CASSQNGGSPNYGYTF
TGTGCCAGCAGCCAAAATGGGGGCTCGCCTAACTATGGCTACACCTTC
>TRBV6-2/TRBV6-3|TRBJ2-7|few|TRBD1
CASLRQGIYEQYF
TGTGCCAGCCTAAGACAGGGTATCTACGAGCAGTACTTC
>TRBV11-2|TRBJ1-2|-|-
CASSLDLGVSGGRNYGYTF
TGTGCCAGCAGCTTAGATCTTGGGGTGTCCGGGGGCAGGAACTATGGCTACACCTTC
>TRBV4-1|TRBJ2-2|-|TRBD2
CASSLTQAGGLLAGEAGELFF
TGCGCCAGCAGCCTCACCCAGGCCGGAGGCCTACTAGCGGGAGAAGCCGGGGAGCTGTTTTTT
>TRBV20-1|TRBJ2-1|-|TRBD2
CSARDPSSGHNEQFF
TGCAGTGCTAGAGATCCCTCTAGCGGGCACAATGAGCAGTTCTTC
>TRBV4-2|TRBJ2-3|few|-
CASSQGWEASTDTQYF
TGTGCCAGCAGCCAAGGGTGGGAGGCGAGCACAGATACGCAGTATTTT
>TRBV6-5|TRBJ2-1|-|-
CASSSLKARDVEQFF
TGCGCCAGCAGCTCCCTTAAGGCCCGGGACGTTGAGCAGTTCTTC
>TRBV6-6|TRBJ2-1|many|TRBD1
CASSYGTGNNEQFF
TGTGCCAGCAGTTACGGGACAGGGAACAATGAGCAGTTCTTC
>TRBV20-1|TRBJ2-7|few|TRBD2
CSAPLGGNSYEQYF
TGCAGTGCTCCCCTGGGAGGGAACTCCTACGAGCAGTACTTC
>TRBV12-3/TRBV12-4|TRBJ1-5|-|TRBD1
CASSVRGPHQPQHF
TGTGCCAGCAGCGTCAGGGGGCCCCATCAGCCCCAGCATTTT
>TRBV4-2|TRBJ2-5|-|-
CASSQETSSGGETQDF
TGTGCCAGCAGCCAAGAGACGAGTAGCGGCGGGGAGACCCAGGACTTC
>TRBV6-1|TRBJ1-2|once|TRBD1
CASRTGNRKTYGYTF
TGTGCCAGCAGGACAGGGAATCGTAAAACCTATGGCTACACCTTC